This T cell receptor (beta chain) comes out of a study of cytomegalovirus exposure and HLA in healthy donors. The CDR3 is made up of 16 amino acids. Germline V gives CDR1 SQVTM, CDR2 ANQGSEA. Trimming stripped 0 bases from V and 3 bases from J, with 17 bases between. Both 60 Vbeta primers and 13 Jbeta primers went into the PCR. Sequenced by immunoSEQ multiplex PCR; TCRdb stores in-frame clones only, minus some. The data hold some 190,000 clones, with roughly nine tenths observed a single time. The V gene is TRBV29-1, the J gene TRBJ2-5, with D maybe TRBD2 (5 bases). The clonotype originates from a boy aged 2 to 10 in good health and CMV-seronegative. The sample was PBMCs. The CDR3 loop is CSVEDLLSSRKETQYF. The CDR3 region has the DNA TGCAGCGTTGAAGATCTTTTGTCTAGCAGAAAAGAGACCCAGTACTTC.